Below are 9 T cell receptor beta chains sequenced from a single sample in a study of blood T cell repertoires in COVID-19. Assay used: immunoSEQ multiplex PCR; TCRdb lists only in-frame clones, some missing. The profile shows tens of thousands of clones, roughly nine tenths of them singletons. The sample was peripheral blood. The receptor set was obtained from a man aged 60 to 75 with acute or convalescent COVID-19.

The J gene is TRBJ1-2, the V gene TRBV5-1; 7 positions agree with TRBD1. Germline loops: CDR1 SGHRS, CDR2 YFSETQ. V dropped 5 bases and J dropped 0; count of bases not matched to a gene: 10. The CDR3 sequence is 16 residues long. DNA for the CDR3: TGCGCCAGCAGAAATGGACAGGCCTTAGCTAACTATGGCTACACCTTC. Protein sequence: CASRNGQALANYGYTF. The full variable domain, with the rest looked up from reference TRBV5-1 and TRBJ1-2, is KAGVTQTPRYLIKTRGQQVTLSCSPISGHRSVSWYQQTPGQGLQFLFEYFSETQRNKGNFPGRFSGRQFSNSRSEMNVSTLELGDSALYLCASRNGQALANYGYTFGSGTRLTVV.

This clone was counted once. This chain connects TRBV30 to TRBJ2-7, with 8 bases fitting TRBD2. The V gene's germline CDR1 is GTSNPN and CDR2 SVGIG (reference sequence). With V trimmed by 0 bases and J by 0 bases, 7 bases remained unmatched. The CDR3 loop spans 16 amino acids. CDR3 DNA: TGTGCCTGGAGTGTATGGCGCGGGGGGTACTCCTACGAGCAGTACTTC. Its protein product is CAWSVWRGGYSYEQYF.

V is TRBV11-2 and J is TRBJ1-3; a weak D match, TRBD1 (6 bases). Germline lookup yields CDR1 SGHAT and CDR2 FQNNGV. The ends were cut back, 3 bases at V and 6 bases at J, with 15 bases in the middle. This CDR3 comprises 15 residues. For the CDR3, the DNA is TGTGCCAGCAGCTTCTGGTCCAGGACAGAAAACACCATATATTTT. Its protein product is CASSFWSRTENTIYF.

The J gene is TRBJ1-3, the V gene TRBV30; the D gene is possibly TRBD1 (6 bases). Germline V CDR1 and CDR2: GTSNPN, SVGIG (reference sequence). This CDR3 is 15 amino acids long. V was trimmed by 3 bases and J by 4 bases, leaving 16 bases between them. The CDR3 loop is CAWSQKRTAGNTIYF. CDR3 nucleotides: TGTGCCTGGAGCCAAAAGAGGACAGCCGGAAACACCATATATTTT. Using reference TRBV30 and TRBJ1-3 for the parts outside the CDR3, the full variable domain is SQTIHQWPATLVQPVGSPLSLECTVEGTSNPNLYWYRQAAGRGLQLLFYSVGIGQISSEVPQNLSASRPQDRQFILSSKKLLLSDSGFYLCAWSQKRTAGNTIYFGEGSWLTVV.

This sequence joins TRBV11-2 and TRBJ2-1, with TRBD2 matching 12 bases. The CDR3 totals 18 residues. The V gene's germline CDR1 is SGHAT and CDR2 FQNNGV. V shed 4 bases and J 4 bases; nucleotides not matched to a gene: 11. The CDR3 DNA reads TGTGCCAGCAGCTCCCCGACTAGCGGGGGCCCAGATTACAATGAGCAGTTCTTC. Protein sequence: CASSSPTSGGPDYNEQFF.

Concerning this clone: The same CDR3 is also encoded by other DNA sequences in this sample. The chain recombines TRBV5-1 with TRBJ1-1; TRBD1 is a possible D gene (5 bases). The CDR3 has 13 residues. Germline loops: CDR1 SGHRS, CDR2 YFSETQ. The V and J ends lost 1 base and 4 bases respectively, with 8 bases between them. CDR3 bases: TGCGCCAGCAGCTTGAGGGGAGGCACTGAAGCTTTCTTT. Protein sequence: CASSLRGGTEAFF. Looking up the rest from reference TRBV5-1 and TRBJ1-1 gives the full variable domain: KAGVTQTPRYLIKTRGQQVTLSCSPISGHRSVSWYQQTPGQGLQFLFEYFSETQRNKGNFPGRFSGRQFSNSRSEMNVSTLELGDSALYLCASSLRGGTEAFFGQGTRLTVV.

The rearrangement uses TRBV5-1 and TRBJ2-5; the match to TRBD1 covers 7 bases. The CDR3 consists of 15 residues. Germline CDR1 is SGHRS and CDR2 is YFSETQ. Trimming cost V 2 bases and J 2 bases; bases outside gene matches: 6. For the CDR3, the DNA is TGCGCCAGCAGCTTCATCTTGGGACAGCAAGAGACCCAGTACTTC. As protein: CASSFILGQQETQYF. The full variable domain, with the rest looked up from reference TRBV5-1 and TRBJ2-5, is KAGVTQTPRYLIKTRGQQVTLSCSPISGHRSVSWYQQTPGQGLQFLFEYFSETQRNKGNFPGRFSGRQFSNSRSEMNVSTLELGDSALYLCASSFILGQQETQYFGPGTRLLVL.

V and J are TRBV10-3 and TRBJ2-3; the D gene is possibly TRBD1 (6 bases). CDR1 is ENHRY and CDR2 is SYGVKD in the germline V gene. The CDR3 extends over 12 amino acids. The V gene lost 11 bases and the J gene lost 0 bases, with 9 bases spanning the gap. The CDR3 coding sequence is TGTGCCGCAGGGGTTAGCACAGATACGCAGTATTTT. Residues: CAAGVSTDTQYF.

The V and J genes are TRBV19 and TRBJ1-1, with D perhaps TRBD1 (5 bases). Germline values: CDR1 LNHDA, CDR2 SQIVND (reference sequence). V was clipped by 0 bases and J by 7 bases, with 15 bases between them. The CDR3 totals 15 residues. This chain's CDR3 is CASSIDAGEKFEAFF. CDR3 sequence (DNA): TGTGCCAGTAGTATAGATGCGGGGGAAAAGTTTGAAGCTTTCTTT.